This entry lists 7 T cell receptor beta chains sequenced from one sample in a study of post-analysis software for immune sequencing data. Whole-study results and caveats: Higher frequency in patients than in controls was seen for about five TRBV segments, with TRBV5-6, TRBV5-1 and TRBV20-1 among them.

Carried by the TCR beta cDNA libraries were unique molecular identifiers. TCRdb called the PCR reads again in MiXCR, with one record for every CDR3 protein. This table has approximately 730,000 distinct CDR3 sequences, roughly 30% appearing once. Antigen specificity for these receptors is unknown. The sequenced material came from blood. The receptors were sampled from a girl aged 5-17 years with multiple sclerosis.

This clonotype has just a few counts. The chain joins TRBV11-3 to TRBJ2-5, with D perhaps TRBD2 (5 bases). Trimming removed 0 bases from V and 3 bases from J, with 5 bases in between. The CDR3 length is 13 residues. The germline V gene encodes CDR1 SGHNT and CDR2 YENEEA. For the CDR3, the DNA is TGTGCCAGCAGCTTAGAGGGAGAAGAGACCCAGTACTTC. Protein product: CASSLEGEETQYF. The full variable domain, its missing parts supplied by reference TRBV11-3 and TRBJ2-5, is EAGVVQSPRYKIIEKKQPVAFWCNPISGHNTLYWYLQNLGQGPELLIRYENEEAVDDSQLPKDRFSAERLKGVDSTLKIQPAELGDSAVYLCASSLEGEETQYFGPGTRLLVL.

Regarding this clonotype: One end of the junction does not line up with germline, which may come from a read error. The chain uses TRBV6-5 and TRBJ2-1; possibly TRBD1 or TRBD2 for D (6 bases each). The CDR3 runs 13 residues. CDR1 is MNHEY and CDR2 is SVGAGI in the germline V gene. This CDR3 is CTSSLLRGAEQFF. In DNA form, the CDR3 reads TGTACCAGCAGCCTCCTAAGGGGGGCTGAGCAGTTCTTC.

The chain has TRBV7-2 and TRBJ2-4, with D possibly TRBD1 on 5 matching bases. The germline V gene encodes CDR1 SGHTA and CDR2 FQGNSA. V dropped 5 bases and J dropped 3 bases, with 20 bases sitting between them. CDR3 length equals 17 residues. The CDR3 sequence: CASSRSGQGAGKNIQYF. The CDR3 bases are TGTGCCAGCAGCCGCTCTGGCCAGGGTGCTGGCAAAAACATTCAGTACTTC.

The J gene is TRBJ1-1, the V gene TRBV3-1; TRBD1 is a possible D gene (5 bases). V gave up 7 bases and J gave up 4 bases, with 10 bases separating them. The CDR3 is 12 residues long. Germline assignment: CDR1 LGHDT and CDR2 YNNKEL (reference sequence). CDR3 nucleotides: TGTGCCAGCAATGGGGGGAGCACTGAAGCTTTCTTT. Translated, it gives CASNGGSTEAFF.

This clonotype was seen a handful of times. The genes are TRBV29-1 and TRBJ2-5; TRBD1 matches 8 bases. The CDR3 extends over 14 amino acids. V was clipped by 6 bases and J by 3 bases; unmatched bases: 9. Germline CDR1 SQVTM, CDR2 ANQGSEA. DNA for the CDR3: TGCAGCGTAGAGACCAGGGGGCGGGAAGAGACCCAGTACTTC. It is translated as CSVETRGREETQYF.

This clonotype was seen a handful of times. The rearrangement links TRBV11-2 to TRBJ2-1; no clear D. The CDR3 runs to 14 residues. In germline, CDR1 is SGHAT, CDR2 FQNNGV. V was cut by 5 bases and J by 5 bases, with 13 bases left in between. CDR3 amino acids: CASSQIAGHNEQFF. As DNA, the CDR3 is TGTGCCAGCAGCCAGATCGCTGGGCACAATGAGCAGTTCTTC.

As regards this clonotype: Germline is not matched at one junction end, which may reflect a read error. V is TRBV5-1 and J is TRBJ2-3, with D maybe TRBD2 (5 bases). CDR1 is SGHRS, CDR2 YFSETQ, per germline. CDR3 length equals 15 residues. Written as DNA, the CDR3 is TGCGCCAGCAGCTTGTTGCCGGGGTTCACATATACGCAGTATTTT. It yields the protein CASSLLPGFTYTQYF.